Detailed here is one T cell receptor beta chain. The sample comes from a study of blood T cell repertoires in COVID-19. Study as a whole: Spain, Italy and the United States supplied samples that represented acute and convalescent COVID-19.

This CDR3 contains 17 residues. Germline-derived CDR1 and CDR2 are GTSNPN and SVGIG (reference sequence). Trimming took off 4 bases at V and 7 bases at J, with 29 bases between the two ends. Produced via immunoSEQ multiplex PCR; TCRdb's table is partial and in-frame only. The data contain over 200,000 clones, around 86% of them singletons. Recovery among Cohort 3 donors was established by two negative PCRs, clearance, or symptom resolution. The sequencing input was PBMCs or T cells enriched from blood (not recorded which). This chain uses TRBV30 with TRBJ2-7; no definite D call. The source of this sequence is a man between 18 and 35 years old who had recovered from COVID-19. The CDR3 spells CAWILAVDLLFKREQYF. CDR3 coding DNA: TGTGCCTGGATCTTGGCTGTGGATCTCCTCTTTAAGAGGGAGCAGTACTTC. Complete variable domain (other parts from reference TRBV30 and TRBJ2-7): SQTIHQWPATLVQPVGSPLSLECTVEGTSNPNLYWYRQAAGRGLQLLFYSVGIGQISSEVPQNLSASRPQDRQFILSSKKLLLSDSGFYLCAWILAVDLLFKREQYFGPGTRLTVT.